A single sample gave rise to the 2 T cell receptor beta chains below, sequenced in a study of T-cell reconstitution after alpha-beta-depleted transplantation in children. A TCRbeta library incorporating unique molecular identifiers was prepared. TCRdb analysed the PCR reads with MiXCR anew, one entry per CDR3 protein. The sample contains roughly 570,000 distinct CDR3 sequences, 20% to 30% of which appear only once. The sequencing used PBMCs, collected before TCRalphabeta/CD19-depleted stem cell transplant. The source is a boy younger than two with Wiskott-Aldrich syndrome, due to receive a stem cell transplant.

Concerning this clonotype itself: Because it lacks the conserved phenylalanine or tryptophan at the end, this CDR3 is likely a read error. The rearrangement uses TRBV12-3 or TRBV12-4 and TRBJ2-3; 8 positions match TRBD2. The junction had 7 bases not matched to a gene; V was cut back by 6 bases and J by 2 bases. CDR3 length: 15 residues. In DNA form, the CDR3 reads TGTGCCAGCAGACAGCGGGGGACACCCACAGATACGCAGTATTAT. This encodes CASRQRGTPTDTQYY.

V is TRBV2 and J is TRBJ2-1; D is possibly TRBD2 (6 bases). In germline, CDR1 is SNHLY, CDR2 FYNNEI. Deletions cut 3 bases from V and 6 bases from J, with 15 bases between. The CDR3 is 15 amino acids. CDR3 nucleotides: TGTGCCAGCAGTGACAATGGAGGGTGGGGCAATGAGCAGTTCTTC. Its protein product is CASSDNGGWGNEQFF.